What follows are 21 T cell receptor beta chains derived from one specimen sequenced in a study of cytomegalovirus exposure and HLA in healthy donors. The PCR used 60 Vbeta and 13 Jbeta primers. Measured with immunoSEQ multiplex PCR; TCRdb has only the in-frame clones, and not every one. The data hold 190,000 or so clones, with approximately 82% observed a single time. The sequencing sample was made of PBMCs. All receptors come from a woman aged 45-59 years in good health and CMV-seropositive.

V is TRBV29-1 and J is TRBJ1-1; D gene uncertain. V shed 4 bases and J shed 3 bases, with 12 bases lying between them. The CDR3 extends over 13 amino acids. Germline CDR1 SQVTM, CDR2 ANQGSEA. This CDR3 is CSVGVETDTEAFF. The CDR3 DNA reads TGCAGCGTTGGAGTAGAAACCGACACTGAAGCTTTCTTT.

Turning to this clone: Different DNA sequences within this sample yield the same CDR3. The chain employs TRBV18 and TRBJ2-7, with 10 bases matching TRBD1. The junction had 1 base not matched to a gene; V was cut back by 3 bases and J by 2 bases. Looked up from germline, CDR1 is KGHSH and CDR2 is LQKENI. This CDR3 spans 14 amino acids. CDR3 nucleotides: TGTGCCAGCTCACCCGGGACAGGGGCCTACGAGCAGTACTTC. Amino acid sequence: CASSPGTGAYEQYF.

The chain links TRBV4-1 to TRBJ1-4, with 11 nucleotides matching TRBD1. Germline CDR1 MGHRA, CDR2 YSYEKL. This CDR3 region has 19 residues. With 1 base clipped from V and 3 bases from J, the junction kept 10 bases outside the gene matches. CDR3 sequence: CASSQGTGGASISNEKLFF. The DNA of the CDR3 is TGCGCCAGCAGCCAAGGGACAGGGGGCGCCTCCATCTCTAATGAAAAACTGTTTTTT.

V is TRBV15 and J is TRBJ2-5; the match to TRBD2 covers 8 bases. The junction had 5 bases not matched to a gene; V was cut back by 4 bases and J by 4 bases. Germline assignment: CDR1 LNHNV and CDR2 YYDKDF (reference sequence). This CDR3 spans 14 amino acids. As DNA, the CDR3 is TGTGCCACCAGCATCGGGGGGGCCAGAGAGACCCAGTACTTC. Its protein product is CATSIGGARETQYF.

This CDR3 reads CASSLVGARFRDTQYF. CDR3 sequence (DNA): TGTGCCAGCAGCTTAGTGGGGGCTAGGTTCAGAGATACGCAGTATTTT. The rearrangement links TRBV7-9 to TRBJ2-3; D may be TRBD1 (6 bases). CDR1 and CDR2 from the germline V gene are SEHNR and FQNEAQ (reference sequence). The CDR3 totals 16 residues. The V and J ends lost 1 base and 5 bases respectively, with 16 bases between them. The full variable domain, its missing parts supplied by reference TRBV7-9 and TRBJ2-3, is DTGVSQNPRHKITKRGQNVTFRCDPISEHNRLYWYRQTLGQGPEFLTYFQNEAQLEKSRLLSDRFSAERPKGSFSTLEIQRTEQGDSAMYLCASSLVGARFRDTQYFGPGTRLTVL.

This chain connects TRBV7-9 to TRBJ1-2; D might be TRBD1 (5 bases). The CDR3 loop spans 15 amino acids. Trimming took 5 bases from V and 3 from J, leaving 16 bases between them. Germline V gives CDR1 SEHNR, CDR2 FQNEAQ (reference sequence). CDR3 nucleotide sequence: TGTGCCAGCAGCCCAGCGGGGGGTGGAGACTATGGCTACACCTTC. Protein sequence: CASSPAGGGDYGYTF.

This clone was detected only a few times. V usage is TRBV5-1 and J usage is TRBJ1-3, with TRBD1 as a possible D gene (5 bases). Germline V gene sequence: CDR1 SGHRS, CDR2 YFSETQ. V lost 3 bases and J 4 bases, leaving 11 bases between the germline ends. This CDR3 has 14 residues. CDR3 loop: CASSSGGDGNTIYF. As DNA, the CDR3 is TGCGCCAGCAGCTCGGGGGGGGACGGAAACACCATATATTTT.

This clone was seen only once. This chain connects TRBV5-5 to TRBJ1-3; D not certain. Germline CDR1 reads SGHKS; CDR2 reads YYEKEE (reference sequence). Trimming shortened V by 4 bases and J by 2 bases, and 10 bases separated the two germline ends. This CDR3 has 14 residues. CDR3 region: CASSPSQTGNTIYF. In nucleotides, the CDR3 is TGTGCCAGCAGCCCAAGCCAAACTGGAAACACCATATATTTT.

The rearrangement uses TRBV6-5 and TRBJ1-2; 8 positions match TRBD1. CDR1 is MNHEY, CDR2 SVGAGI, per germline. CDR3 length: 13 amino acids. J was trimmed by 6 bases and V by 10 bases; bases with no gene match: 10. As DNA, the CDR3 is TGTGCCATCAAACCCTGGACAGGGAATGGCTACACCTTC. It codes for CAIKPWTGNGYTF.

The genes are TRBV30 and TRBJ2-1; possible D gene TRBD1, 7 bases. This CDR3 contains 15 residues. Germline CDR1 GTSNPN, CDR2 SVGIG (reference sequence). With 1 base removed from V and 4 bases from J, the gap between germline ends came to 14 bases. CDR3 sequence (DNA): TGTGCCTGGAGTGAGGAGGGACAGACATACAATGAGCAGTTCTTC. Its translation: CAWSEEGQTYNEQFF. Variable domain in full (rest from reference TRBV30 and TRBJ2-1): SQTIHQWPATLVQPVGSPLSLECTVEGTSNPNLYWYRQAAGRGLQLLFYSVGIGQISSEVPQNLSASRPQDRQFILSSKKLLLSDSGFYLCAWSEEGQTYNEQFFGPGTRLTVL.

A few counts support this clone. The V and J genes are TRBV5-4 and TRBJ1-4; D is perhaps TRBD1 (5 bases). Germline-derived CDR1 and CDR2 are SGHNT and YYREEE (reference sequence). The V end lost 0 bases, the J end lost 0 bases, and 9 bases lay between the germline ends. The CDR3 contains 16 residues. The CDR3 is CASSLGQGATNEKLFF. The DNA for the CDR3 is TGTGCCAGCAGCTTGGGGCAGGGCGCAACTAATGAAAAACTGTTTTTT.

The chain has TRBV7-2 and TRBJ2-3; a weak D match, TRBD1 (5 bases). With 1 base removed from V and 5 bases from J, the gap between germline ends came to 16 bases. CDR3 length: 16 amino acids. Germline CDR1 reads SGHTA; CDR2 reads FQGNSA. The DNA of the CDR3 is TGTGCCAGCAGCTTAGTAAGGGCAGGGTTGGGAGATACGCAGTATTTT. Its protein product is CASSLVRAGLGDTQYF.

The rearrangement joins TRBV4-1 to TRBJ1-4; D is unresolved. The V end lost 4 bases, the J end lost 5 bases, and 14 bases lay between the germline ends. The CDR3 extends over 15 amino acids. Germline V gene data show CDR1 as MGHRA and CDR2 as YSYEKL. The CDR3: CASSPRGGRNEKLFF. The CDR3 DNA reads as TGCGCCAGCAGCCCCAGAGGTGGAAGGAATGAAAAACTGTTTTTT.

CDR3 amino acids: CASRKQGHNQPQHF. The DNA of the CDR3 is TGTGCCAGCAGGAAACAGGGGCACAATCAGCCCCAGCATTTT. The genes are TRBV6-1 and TRBJ1-5; 7 positions match TRBD1. The CDR3 length is 14 residues. Trimming cost V 6 bases and J 3 bases; bases outside gene matches: 5. CDR1 and CDR2 (germline): MNHNS, SASEGT.

The J gene is TRBJ1-5, the V gene TRBV5-5; D ambiguous. The CDR3 length is 15 residues. Per germline, CDR1 SGHKS and CDR2 YYEKEE (reference sequence). V was shortened by 4 bases and J by 0 bases, with 11 bases between the two germline ends. CDR3 coding DNA: TGTGCCAGCAGCCTAGAGTATTATAGCAATCAGCCCCAGCATTTT. It translates to CASSLEYYSNQPQHF.

The chain joins TRBV30 to TRBJ1-4; no clear D gene. V was clipped by 1 base and J by 2 bases, with 8 bases between them. The CDR3 runs to 14 residues. Looked up from germline, CDR1 is GTSNPN and CDR2 is SVGIG (reference sequence). The CDR3 sequence: CAWSGARTNEKLFF. CDR3 DNA: TGTGCCTGGAGTGGGGCAAGGACTAATGAAAAACTGTTTTTT.

The gene calls are TRBV9 and TRBJ2-5; 15 bases are a match to TRBD2. This CDR3 region has 17 residues. Germline V CDR1 and CDR2: SGDLS, YYNGEE. The junction had 5 bases not matched to a gene; V was cut back by 4 bases and J by 1 base. The CDR3 DNA reads as TGTGCCAGCAGCCCCGGGGGACTAGCGGGGGGCCAAGAGACCCAGTACTTC. It is translated as CASSPGGLAGGQETQYF.

The chain joins TRBV6-5 to TRBJ1-2; TRBD1 might be the D (6 bases). CDR1 is MNHEY, CDR2 SVGAGI, per germline. The CDR3 spans 16 residues. V was clipped by 2 bases and J by 6 bases, with 19 bases between them. The CDR3 sequence: CASSYGGRLRADGYTF. As DNA, the CDR3 is TGTGCCAGCAGTTACGGGGGCCGACTTCGGGCTGATGGCTACACCTTC.

This clone was counted a single time. The junction differs from germline at one of its ends, possibly a read error. The J gene is TRBJ1-2, the V gene TRBV28; 7 nucleotides align to TRBD1. The length of the CDR3 is 13 residues. From germline, CDR1 is MDHEN and CDR2 SYDVKM. CDR3 protein: CASIPRDSRPSAF. The CDR3 region has the DNA TGTGCCAGCATCCCCCGGGACAGTCGTCCTTCGGCCTTC.

This rearrangement joins TRBV6-5 to TRBJ1-2, with D possibly being TRBD1 (6 bases). The CDR3 contains 13 residues. Per the germline V gene, CDR1 is MNHEY and CDR2 is SVGAGI. V shed 6 bases and J shed 6 bases, with 14 bases lying between them. The CDR3 sequence: CASRLTGLHGYTF. CDR3 nucleotide sequence: TGTGCCAGCAGGCTTACAGGGCTTCATGGCTACACCTTC.

The CDR3 reads CASRLAGGRAQYF. The DNA of the CDR3 is TGTGCCAGCCGACTAGCGGGGGGCCGGGCCCAGTACTTC. The V call is TRBV27, the J call TRBJ2-5; 13 nucleotides align to TRBD2. CDR3 size: 13 residues. CDR1 MNHEY and CDR2 SMNVEV come from the germline V gene (reference sequence). J gave up 9 bases and V 8 bases, and 6 bases lay outside the gene matches.